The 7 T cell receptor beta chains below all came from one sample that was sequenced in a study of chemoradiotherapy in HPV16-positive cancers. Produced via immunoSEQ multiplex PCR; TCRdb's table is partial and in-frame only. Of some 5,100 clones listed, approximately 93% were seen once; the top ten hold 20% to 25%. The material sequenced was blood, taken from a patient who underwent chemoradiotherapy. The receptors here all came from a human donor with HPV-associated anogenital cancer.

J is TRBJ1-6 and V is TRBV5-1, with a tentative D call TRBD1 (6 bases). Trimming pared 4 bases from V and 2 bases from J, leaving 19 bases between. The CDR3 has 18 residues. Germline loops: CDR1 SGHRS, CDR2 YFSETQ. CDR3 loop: CASSKDSSPRAYNSPLHF. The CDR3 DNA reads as TGCGCCAGCAGCAAGGACAGCTCACCAAGGGCCTATAATTCACCCCTCCACTTT.

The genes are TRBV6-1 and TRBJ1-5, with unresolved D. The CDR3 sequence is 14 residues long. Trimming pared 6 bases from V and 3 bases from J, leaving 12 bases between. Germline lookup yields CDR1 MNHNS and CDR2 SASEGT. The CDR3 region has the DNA TGTGCCAGCAGAGGCATAGGGTCCAATCAGCCCCAGCATTTT. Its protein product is CASRGIGSNQPQHF.

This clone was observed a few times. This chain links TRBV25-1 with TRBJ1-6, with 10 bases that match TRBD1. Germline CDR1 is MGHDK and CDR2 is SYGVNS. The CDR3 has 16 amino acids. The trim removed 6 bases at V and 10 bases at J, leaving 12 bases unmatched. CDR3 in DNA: TGTGCCAGCAGAAAGGACAGGGGGGTGCTTAACTCACCCCTCCACTTT. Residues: CASRKDRGVLNSPLHF.

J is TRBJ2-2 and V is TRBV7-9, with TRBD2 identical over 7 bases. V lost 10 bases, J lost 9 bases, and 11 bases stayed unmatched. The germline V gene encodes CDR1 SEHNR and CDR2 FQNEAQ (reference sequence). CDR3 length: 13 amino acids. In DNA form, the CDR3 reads TGTGCCATCCCCGGGACTAACTCTCGGGAGCTGTTTTTT. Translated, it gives CAIPGTNSRELFF. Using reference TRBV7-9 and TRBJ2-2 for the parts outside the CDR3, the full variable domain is DTGVSQNPRHKITKRGQNVTFRCDPISEHNRLYWYRQTLGQGPEFLTYFQNEAQLEKSRLLSDRFSAERPKGSFSTLEIQRTEQGDSAMYLCAIPGTNSRELFFGEGSRLTVL.

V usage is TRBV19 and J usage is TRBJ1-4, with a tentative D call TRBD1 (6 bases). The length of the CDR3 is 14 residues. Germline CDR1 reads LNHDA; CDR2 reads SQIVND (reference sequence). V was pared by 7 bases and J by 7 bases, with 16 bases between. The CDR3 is CASNNRKGGEKLFF. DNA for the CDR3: TGTGCCAGTAATAATCGGAAGGGGGGTGAAAAACTGTTTTTT.

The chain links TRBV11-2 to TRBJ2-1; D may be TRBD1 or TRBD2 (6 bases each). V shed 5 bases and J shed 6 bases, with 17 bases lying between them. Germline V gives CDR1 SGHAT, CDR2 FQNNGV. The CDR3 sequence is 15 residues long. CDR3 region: CASSHMRGRSNEQFF. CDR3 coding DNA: TGTGCCAGCAGCCACATGAGGGGGAGGAGCAATGAGCAGTTCTTC.

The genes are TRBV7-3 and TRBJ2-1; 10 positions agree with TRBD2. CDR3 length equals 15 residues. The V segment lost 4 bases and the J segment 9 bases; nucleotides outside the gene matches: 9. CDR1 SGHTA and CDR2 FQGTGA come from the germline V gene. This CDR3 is CASSSLLAGSGEQFF. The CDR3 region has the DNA TGTGCCAGCAGCTCATTACTAGCGGGATCGGGTGAGCAGTTCTTC.